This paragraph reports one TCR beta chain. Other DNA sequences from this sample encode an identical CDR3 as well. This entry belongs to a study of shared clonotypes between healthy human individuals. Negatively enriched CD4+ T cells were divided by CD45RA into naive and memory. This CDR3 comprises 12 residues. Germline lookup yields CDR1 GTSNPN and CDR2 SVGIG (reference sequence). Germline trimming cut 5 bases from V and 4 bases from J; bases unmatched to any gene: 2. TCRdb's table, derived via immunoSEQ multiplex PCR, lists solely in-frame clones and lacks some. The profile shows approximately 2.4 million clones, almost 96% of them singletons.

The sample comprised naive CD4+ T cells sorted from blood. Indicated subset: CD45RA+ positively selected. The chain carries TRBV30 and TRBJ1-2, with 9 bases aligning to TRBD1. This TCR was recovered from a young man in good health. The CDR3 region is CAWGTGSYGYTF. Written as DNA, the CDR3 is TGTGCCTGGGGGACAGGGAGCTATGGCTACACCTTC.